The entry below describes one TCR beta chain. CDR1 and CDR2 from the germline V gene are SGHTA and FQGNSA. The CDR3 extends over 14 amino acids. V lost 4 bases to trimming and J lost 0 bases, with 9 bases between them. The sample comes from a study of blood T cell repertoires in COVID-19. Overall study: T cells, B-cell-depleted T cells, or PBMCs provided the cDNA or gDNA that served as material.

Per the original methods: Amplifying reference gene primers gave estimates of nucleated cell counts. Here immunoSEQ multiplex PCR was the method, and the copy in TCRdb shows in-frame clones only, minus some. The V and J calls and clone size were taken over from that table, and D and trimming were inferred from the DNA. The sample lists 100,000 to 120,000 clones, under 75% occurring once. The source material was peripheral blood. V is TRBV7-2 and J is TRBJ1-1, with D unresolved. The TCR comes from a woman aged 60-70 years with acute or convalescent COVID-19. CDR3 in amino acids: CASSSQAMNTEAFF. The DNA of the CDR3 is TGTGCCAGCAGCTCTCAGGCCATGAACACTGAAGCTTTCTTT.